This T cell receptor (beta chain) was sequenced in a study of blood T cell repertoires in COVID-19. Overall study: Some COVID-19 samples were acute and others convalescent; all came from the United States, Italy and Spain.

In the authors' workflow: Researchers report that nucleated cell counts were estimated from reference gene primer amplification. Generated by immunoSEQ multiplex PCR, the TCRdb table keeps only in-frame clones and is missing some. V and J calls and clone size are as listed in that table; D and trimming were resolved from the DNA. This sample carries over 150,000 clones, about 86% of them seen once, and the ten largest clones take around 7.9%. Germline V gene lookup returns CDR1 MGHDK and CDR2 SYGVNS. J was trimmed by 4 bases and V by 7 bases; bases with no gene match: 7. The CDR3 runs to 13 residues.

The sequenced sample was PBMCs or T cells enriched from blood (not recorded which). The chain links TRBV25-1 to TRBJ2-7; 7 positions agree with TRBD1. This clonotype was obtained from a man aged 50 to 59 who had recovered from COVID-19. The CDR3 DNA is TGTGCCAGCAAAGCGTACAGGGGTTACGAGCAGTACTTC. Residues: CASKAYRGYEQYF.